This T cell receptor (beta chain) was identified during a study of shared clonotypes between healthy human individuals. The CDR3 is made up of 15 amino acids. V lost 3 bases and J lost 8; bases outside the gene matches: 11. Germline V gives CDR1 SGHNT, CDR2 YYREEE (reference sequence). The repertoire was sequenced with immunoSEQ multiplex PCR; TCRdb's copy has only in-frame clones and lacks some. The sample lists more than 2,000,000 clones, around 90% occurring once. The genes are TRBV5-4 and TRBJ1-2; TRBD1 aligns across 9 bases. Sequencing input: naive CD4+ T cells sorted from blood. The subset is: CD45RA+ positively selected. The receptor comes from a man aged 18 to 29 in good health. The CDR3 reads CASSSAGTGSSGYTF. CDR3 in DNA: TGTGCCAGCAGCTCCGCCGGGACAGGGTCCTCCGGCTACACCTTC.